These 21 T cell receptor beta chains were all obtained from the same sample, sequenced in a study of CD8+CD57+ T cells in acquired aplastic anemia (dated by TCRdb to 2016 to 2018). The sequencing machine was an Illumina HiSeq 2000. Genomic DNA was used as template for profiling of TCR beta VDJ combinations and CDR3 sequences. TCRdb handled the public reads itself, with Q25 trimming in fastp and clone calling in MiXCR, and kept productive beta chains. Records with the same CDR3 protein are collapsed into one entry carrying the most frequent genes and DNA. The sample table shows 400,000 to 600,000 distinct CDR3 sequences, and approximately 33% are seen once. Of the sample, 0.7% to 1% is held by the ten largest clones. Expansion of CD8+CD57+ cells had been shown by flow cytometry in the patients chosen for sequencing. The sequencing sample was made of sorted CD4+, CD8+, or CD8+CD57+ T cells (not recorded which) from PBMCs. Source of these receptors: a human donor with aplastic anemia.

As to this clonotype: This may be a read error, as it is one base from a much larger clone. The chain uses TRBV9 and TRBJ1-6; D not certain. The CDR3 spans 16 residues. CDR1 and CDR2 (germline): SGDLS, YYNGEE. DNA for the CDR3: TGTGCCGGCAGCGTAAACGACGGTTTACTTAATTCACCCCTCCACTTT. This gives the protein CAGSVNDGLLNSPLHF.

As to this clonotype: A clone one base away is much larger, so this may be a read error. The genes are TRBV5-1 and TRBJ1-6, with D possibly matching TRBD1 (5 bases). CDR1 is SGHRS and CDR2 is YFSETQ in the germline V gene. The CDR3 has 15 amino acids. V shed 5 bases and J shed 8 bases, with 17 bases lying between them. The CDR3 DNA reads as TGCGCCAGCAGGCTGAGCAGGGTGGGTGATTCACCCCTCCACTTT. Protein product: CASRLSRVGDSPLHF. Using reference TRBV5-1 and TRBJ1-6 for the parts outside the CDR3, the full variable domain is KAGVTQTPRYLIKTRGQQVTLSCSPISGHRSVSWYQQTPGQGLQFLFEYFSETQRNKGNFPGRFSGRQFSNSRSEMNVSTLELGDSALYLCASRLSRVGDSPLHFGNGTRLTVT.

This chain links TRBV3-1 with TRBJ1-2; no clear D. The V gene's germline CDR1 is LGHDT and CDR2 YNNKEL (reference sequence). V was cut by 0 bases and J by 6 bases, with 14 bases left in between. This CDR3 is 15 amino acids long. In DNA form, the CDR3 reads TGTGCCAGCAGCCAAGATATGGACCGACGAGATGGCTACACCTTC. This gives the protein CASSQDMDRRDGYTF. Variable domain in full (rest from reference TRBV3-1 and TRBJ1-2): DTAVSQTPKYLVTQMGNDKSIKCEQNLGHDTMYWYKQDSKKFLKIMFSYNNKELIINETVPNRFSPKSPDKAHLNLHINSLELGDSAVYFCASSQDMDRRDGYTFGSGTRLTVV.

As concerns this clonotype: The final CDR3 position lacks the conserved phenylalanine or tryptophan, pointing to a likely read error. The chain combines TRBV7-8 with TRBJ1-2; D is possibly TRBD1 (6 bases). The V and J ends lost 3 bases and 1 base respectively, with 15 bases between them. The CDR3 has 16 residues. CDR1 is SGHVS, CDR2 FQNEAQ, per germline. This CDR3 reads CASSFMPGQNNYGYTC. The CDR3 coding sequence is TGTGCCAGCAGCTTTATGCCCGGACAGAATAACTATGGCTACACCTGC.

This clonotype came up once. The chain employs TRBV25-1 and TRBJ2-1; tentative D call: TRBD2 (5 bases). The CDR3 totals 13 residues. V lost 11 bases and J 3 bases, leaving 14 bases between the germline ends. Germline V gene data show CDR1 as MGHDK and CDR2 as SYGVNS. The chain's CDR3 is CAWSGHFYNEQFF. The CDR3 DNA reads as TGTGCCTGGAGCGGCCACTTCTACAATGAGCAGTTCTTC.

The chain has TRBV10-2 and TRBJ2-7; 7 positions agree with TRBD2. The DNA end is more similar to TRBJ2-1, so the J call may be wrong. CDR1 is WSHSY, CDR2 SAAADI, per germline. The CDR3 sequence is 12 residues long. CDR3: CASDGGGNEQFF. CDR3 DNA sequence: TGCGCCAGCGACGGCGGGGGTAATGAGCAGTTCTTC.

This clonotype turned up a few times. The chain has TRBV7-3 and TRBJ2-1, with TRBD2 as a possible D gene (6 bases). The CDR3 is made up of 14 amino acids. The V end was cut by 3 bases, the J end by 6 bases, with 12 bases between. Germline V gene lookup returns CDR1 SGHTA and CDR2 FQGTGA. The CDR3 sequence: CASSFTGTSNEQFF. DNA of the CDR3: TGTGCCAGCAGCTTTACCGGGACTTCCAATGAGCAGTTCTTC.

This clonotype was seen just once. A much larger clone lies a single base off, so this may be a read error. The V gene is TRBV2, the J gene TRBJ2-7; perhaps TRBD2 as D (5 bases). The CDR3 is 14 amino acids. Trimming left V 1 base short and J 7 bases short, with 14 bases between. Germline V gene sequence: CDR1 SNHLY, CDR2 FYNNEI. The CDR3, as DNA: TGTGCCAGCAGTGAAGTGCCGCCCGCGGGTGAGCAGTACTTC. Translation gives CASSEVPPAGEQYF.

A single count supports this clonotype. The chain is built from TRBV2 and TRBJ1-5, with D perhaps TRBD1 (5 bases). The CDR3 contains 12 residues. Germline CDR1 is SNHLY and CDR2 is FYNNEI. V was trimmed by 3 bases and J by 8 bases, leaving 8 bases between them. The CDR3 coding sequence is TGTGCCAGCAGTGACCAGGGAGAGCCCCAGCATTTT. This translates into CASSDQGEPQHF. Full variable domain (missing parts from reference TRBV2 and TRBJ1-5): EPEVTQTPSHQVTQMGQEVILRCVPISNHLYFYWYRQILGQKVEFLVSFYNNEISEKSEIFDDQFSVERPDGSNFTLKIRSTKLEDSAMYFCASSDQGEPQHFGDGTRLSIL.

This clonotype was picked up many times. The chain carries TRBV7-6 and TRBJ2-5; 10 positions match TRBD2. The CDR3 extends over 16 amino acids. The V segment lost 5 bases and the J segment 5 bases; nucleotides outside the gene matches: 11. From germline, CDR1 is SGHVS and CDR2 FNYEAQ. CDR3 amino acids: CASSLPPGTSEETQYF. DNA of the CDR3: TGTGCCAGCAGCCTACCACCCGGGACTAGCGAGGAGACCCAGTACTTC.

This clonotype has more than one count but fewer than ten. V usage is TRBV29-1 and J usage is TRBJ2-3, with a possible D match to TRBD2 (7 bases). This CDR3 region has 14 residues. The germline CDR1 and CDR2 sequences are SQVTM and ANQGSEA. Trimming took 5 bases from V and 0 from J, leaving 12 bases between them. The CDR3 bases are TGCAGCGTTCCCGGGGGGCCTAGCACAGATACGCAGTATTTT. Translation: CSVPGGPSTDTQYF.

This clonotype was found many times. The chain has TRBV9 and TRBJ1-1, with unresolved D. Between the trimmed V and J ends, which lost 3 bases and 0 bases, there was a span of 6 bases. Looked up from germline, CDR1 is SGDLS and CDR2 is YYNGEE. The CDR3 totals 13 residues. The CDR3 here is CASSGAVNTEAFF. CDR3 DNA: TGTGCCAGCAGCGGAGCAGTGAACACTGAAGCTTTCTTT. The full variable domain, completed using reference TRBV9 and TRBJ1-1, is DSGVTQTPKHLITATGQRVTLRCSPRSGDLSVYWYQQSLDQGLQFLIQYYNGEERAKGNILERFSAQQFPDLHSELNLSSLELGDSALYFCASSGAVNTEAFFGQGTRLTVV.

This clonotype was counted a few times. J is TRBJ1-6 and V is TRBV25-1; a possible D gene is TRBD1 (6 bases). The CDR3 sequence is 14 residues long. V shed 5 bases and J shed 7 bases, with 12 bases lying between them. The germline V gene has CDR1 MGHDK and CDR2 SYGVNS. The CDR3 coding sequence is TGTGCCAGCAGTTCCCCCAGGGGAAATTCACCCCTCCACTTT. Its translation: CASSSPRGNSPLHF. Supplemented by reference TRBV25-1 and TRBJ1-6, the full variable domain reads EADIYQTPRYLVIGTGKKITLECSQTMGHDKMYWYQQDPGMELHLIHYSYGVNSTEKGDLSSESTVSRIRTEHFPLTLESARPSHTSQYLCASSSPRGNSPLHFGNGTRLTVT.

The chain is built from TRBV6-1 and TRBJ2-1; D gene ambiguous. Trimming stripped 3 bases from V and 1 base from J, with 4 bases between. The CDR3 has 13 residues. Germline lookup yields CDR1 MNHNS and CDR2 SASEGT. The CDR3 here is CASSDTSYNEQFF. In nucleotides, the CDR3 is TGTGCCAGCAGTGACACTTCCTACAATGAGCAGTTCTTC.

This clonotype was counted at least ten times. The chain is built from TRBV20-1 and TRBJ2-7, with D possibly being TRBD1 (5 bases). Germline V lookup: CDR1 DFQATT, CDR2 SNEGSKA (reference sequence). The ends were cut back, 2 bases at V and 3 bases at J, with 11 bases in the middle. The CDR3 sequence is 13 residues long. The CDR3 bases are TGCAGTGCTAGACTCGGACAAAACTACGAGCAGTACTTC. Protein: CSARLGQNYEQYF.

V is TRBV12-5 and J is TRBJ2-7; D might be TRBD1 (5 bases). The CDR3 covers 12 residues. The germline CDR1 and CDR2 sequences are LGHNT and FRNRAP. Trimming removed 6 bases from V and 5 bases from J, with 11 bases in between. The CDR3 loop reads CASGFDSDEQYF. As DNA, the CDR3 is TGTGCTAGTGGCTTCGACAGTGACGAGCAGTACTTC.

V gene TRBV27 combines with J gene TRBJ1-4; D is uncertain. Germline V lookup: CDR1 MNHEY, CDR2 SMNVEV (reference sequence). This CDR3 has 14 amino acids. The V and J ends lost 3 bases and 8 bases respectively, with 13 bases between them. This CDR3 is CASSFEGSQEKLFF. CDR3 DNA sequence: TGTGCCAGCAGTTTCGAGGGTAGTCAGGAAAAACTGTTTTTT.

This clonotype was counted many times. The J gene is TRBJ2-5, the V gene TRBV7-2, with D perhaps being TRBD1 or TRBD2 (6 bases each). CDR1 is SGHTA, CDR2 FQGNSA, per germline. The CDR3 runs to 14 residues. Trimming removed 3 bases at V and 4 bases at J, with 12 bases between. CDR3 sequence: CASSLVGGAETQYF. CDR3 nucleotides: TGTGCCAGCAGCTTGGTGGGGGGCGCAGAGACCCAGTACTTC.

The rearrangement uses TRBV12-3 or TRBV12-4 and TRBJ1-3; D remains unclear. The CDR3 is 14 amino acids. V was pared by 6 bases and J by 0 bases, with 9 bases between. The CDR3, as DNA: TGTGCCAGCAGGCAGTGGAACTCTGGAAACACCATATATTTT. It codes for CASRQWNSGNTIYF.

The chain recombines TRBV10-2 with TRBJ2-7; 13 nucleotides line up with TRBD2. Per the germline V gene, CDR1 is WSHSY and CDR2 is SAAADI. V lost 2 bases to trimming and J lost 3 bases; unmatched junction nucleotides: 7. The CDR3 extends over 17 amino acids. CDR3 in DNA: TGCGCCAGCAGTGAGCCGGGACTAGCGGGACGATTCTACGAGCAGTACTTC. It translates to CASSEPGLAGRFYEQYF.

The rearrangement joins TRBV20-1 to TRBJ1-1; 8 bases match TRBD1. CDR1 DFQATT and CDR2 SNEGSKA come from the germline V gene (reference sequence). The CDR3 is made up of 14 amino acids. The trim removed 5 bases at V and 1 base at J, leaving 6 bases unmatched. CDR3 DNA: TGCAGTGCTCGAAAACAGGGGGGGAACACTGAAGCTTTCTTT. It specifies CSARKQGGNTEAFF.